One T cell receptor (beta chain) is described in this entry. What it binds is not known. PCR employed 60 Vbeta and 13 Jbeta primers. Data came from immunoSEQ multiplex PCR; TCRdb stores just in-frame clones and leaves some out. The sample carries 99,000 or so clones, about 83% recorded once. The data were obtained in a study of cytomegalovirus exposure and HLA in healthy donors. Study results and caveats: Reports state that TCR beta sequences accurately predicted most subjects' HLA-A and HLA-B alleles. Among the CMV-associated chains, a few were confirmed in vitro as specific for CMV antigens. Later analysis indicated greater clonal expansion among HLA-associated TCR beta chains than among equally common other chains.

Specimen: PBMCs. This clonotype was obtained from a man in his sixties in good health and CMV-seropositive.

CDR3 nucleotide sequence: TGTGCCAGCACTCTCTTCGAGGAGCAGTACTTC. This sequence encodes CASTLFEEQYF. J is TRBJ2-7 and V is TRBV21-1; the table gives TRBD2 as D, unverified against the DNA. TRBV21-1 is flagged as a pseudogene. This CDR3 contains 11 residues.